The 16 T cell receptor beta chains listed next were all sequenced from one sample in a study of cytomegalovirus exposure and HLA in healthy donors. Profiling relied on immunoSEQ multiplex PCR, and the TCRdb table lists in-frame clones only, not all of them. The sample records 190,000 or so clones, more than 65% being singletons. The material sequenced was PBMCs. These receptors were obtained from a woman between 18 and 29 years old in good health and CMV-seropositive.

V and J are TRBV23-1 and TRBJ1-2, with TRBD1 matching over 8 bases. TRBV23-1 is filed as an ORF, its function uncertain. This CDR3 has 16 residues. V lost 3 bases and J lost 7; bases outside the gene matches: 13. The CDR3 nucleotides are TGCGCCAGCAGTCACCTAACAGACAGGGGAGAGATTGGCTACACCTTC. Translating it yields CASSHLTDRGEIGYTF.

The table lists this clone with a count of one. This chain joins TRBV7-3 and TRBJ2-7; possible D gene TRBD1, 5 bases. This CDR3 is built from 15 residues. Per the germline V gene, CDR1 is SGHTA and CDR2 is FQGTGA. Trimming shortened V by 1 base and J by 1 base, and 11 bases separated the two germline ends. The CDR3 bases are TGTGCCAGCAGCTTAATGGCAGGGTTGTCCTACGAGCAGTACTTC. Translated: CASSLMAGLSYEQYF.

This clone was counted a few times. The chain links TRBV29-1 to TRBJ1-5; D might be TRBD1 (5 bases). Trimming shortened V by 6 bases and J by 5 bases, and 14 bases separated the two germline ends. Germline V gene data show CDR1 as SQVTM and CDR2 as ANQGSEA. The CDR3 has 13 amino acids. In DNA, the CDR3 is TGCAGCGTCGGGCATGGGGCGGATCAGCCCCAGCATTTT. This codes for CSVGHGADQPQHF. Drawing the rest from reference TRBV29-1 and TRBJ1-5, the complete variable domain is SAVISQKPSRDICQRGTSLTIQCQVDSQVTMMFWYRQQPGQSLTLIATANQGSEATYESGFVIDKFPISRPNLTFSTLTVSNMSPEDSSIYLCSVGHGADQPQHFGDGTRLSIL.

V usage is TRBV5-6 and J usage is TRBJ2-3; 9 positions match TRBD1. The length of the CDR3 is 14 residues. Per germline, CDR1 SGHDT and CDR2 YYEEEE. After removal of 4 bases from V and 4 bases from J, the junction contained 4 bases not matched to a gene. The CDR3 sequence: CASSPGQGADTQYF. For the CDR3, the DNA is TGTGCCAGCAGCCCGGGACAGGGCGCAGATACGCAGTATTTT. Based on the CDR3 plus reference TRBV5-6 and TRBJ2-3, the full variable domain is DAGVTQSPTHLIKTRGQQVTLRCSPKSGHDTVSWYQQALGQGPQFIFQYYEEEERQRGNFPDRFSGHQFPNYSSELNVNALLLGDSALYLCASSPGQGADTQYFGPGTRLTVL.

This clone was picked up one time. The rearrangement uses TRBV29-1 and TRBJ2-3; D possibly corresponds to TRBD1 (6 bases). CDR1 and CDR2 from the germline V gene are SQVTM and ANQGSEA. Trimming took off 6 bases at V and 1 base at J, with 14 bases between the two ends. The CDR3 totals 14 residues. For the CDR3, the DNA is TGCAGCGTCTCCACAGGGTCGGGCACAGATACGCAGTATTTT. This translates into CSVSTGSGTDTQYF.

The CDR3 DNA reads as TGTGCCAGCAGCTTAGGAACCCAGGGGACTGGCTACACCTTC. This encodes CASSLGTQGTGYTF. The chain employs TRBV7-6 and TRBJ1-2; tentative D call: TRBD1 (6 bases). The CDR3 extends over 14 amino acids. V was cut by 1 base and J by 7 bases, with 13 bases left in between. Germline CDR1 is SGHVS and CDR2 is FNYEAQ.

The chain has TRBV19 and TRBJ2-7, with D possibly being TRBD1 (5 bases). Trimming pared 5 bases from V and 7 bases from J, leaving 15 bases between. Per germline, CDR1 LNHDA and CDR2 SQIVND (reference sequence). The CDR3 is 13 residues long. The CDR3 region is CASSYQGVREQYF. CDR3 nucleotides: TGTGCCAGTAGTTACCAAGGGGTTCGGGAGCAGTACTTC.

This chain connects TRBV5-1 to TRBJ2-3; 10 nucleotides match TRBD2. The CDR3 is 17 residues long. V shed 4 bases and J 6 bases; nucleotides not matched to a gene: 14. The germline gives CDR1 SGHRS, CDR2 YFSETQ. The CDR3 DNA reads TGCGCCAGCAGCCCTGGAGGCCTAGCGGGGGTACAGGATACGCAGTATTTT. Translated: CASSPGGLAGVQDTQYF.

The gene calls are TRBV25-1 and TRBJ2-7, with D tentatively TRBD2 (6 bases). The length of the CDR3 is 16 residues. CDR1 and CDR2 (germline): MGHDK, SYGVNS. V was shortened by 3 bases and J by 3 bases, with 18 bases between the two germline ends. The CDR3 here is CASSDQDPGSFYEQYF. Here the CDR3 DNA reads TGTGCCAGCAGTGACCAAGACCCCGGGAGCTTCTACGAGCAGTACTTC.

This clone was seen once. The V call is TRBV6-6, the J call TRBJ1-2; D unclear. V shed 6 bases and J shed 3 bases, with 8 bases lying between them. The CDR3 is made up of 12 amino acids. The V gene's germline CDR1 is MNHNY and CDR2 SVGAGI (reference sequence). CDR3 coding DNA: TGTGCCAGCAGACGTGAGGACTATGGCTACACCTTC. Translated: CASRREDYGYTF.

This clone was recorded only once. The chain combines TRBV4-1 with TRBJ1-1; 9 nucleotides match TRBD1. Looked up from germline, CDR1 is MGHRA and CDR2 is YSYEKL. The CDR3 has 14 residues. V lost 4 bases and J lost 11; bases outside the gene matches: 11. The CDR3 nucleotides read TGCGCCAGCAGCCTCCGGGACAGGGAGATTTGGGCTTTCTTT. Translating it yields CASSLRDREIWAFF.

V usage is TRBV18 and J usage is TRBJ2-2; D remains unclear. The ends were cut back, 0 bases at V and 2 bases at J, with 4 bases in the middle. Per germline, CDR1 KGHSH and CDR2 LQKENI. The CDR3 sequence is 14 residues long. This CDR3 is CASSPPTNTGELFF. In nucleotides, the CDR3 is TGTGCCAGCTCACCACCCACAAACACCGGGGAGCTGTTTTTT. Based on the CDR3 plus reference TRBV18 and TRBJ2-2, the full variable domain is NAGVMQNPRHLVRRRGQEARLRCSPMKGHSHVYWYRQLPEEGLKFMVYLQKENIIDESGMPKERFSAEFPKEGPSILRIQQVVRGDSAAYFCASSPPTNTGELFFGEGSRLTVL.

J is TRBJ2-7 and V is TRBV5-6, with D perhaps TRBD1 (6 bases). The CDR3 covers 14 residues. V lost 3 bases and J lost 2, with 12 bases in between. Per the germline V gene, CDR1 is SGHDT and CDR2 is YYEEEE. This CDR3 reads CASSYGQLTYEQYF. CDR3 sequence (DNA): TGTGCCAGCAGCTATGGACAGTTGACCTACGAGCAGTACTTC.

This chain uses TRBV13 with TRBJ1-2; 9 bases are shared with TRBD1. This CDR3 comprises 14 residues. CDR1 and CDR2 from the germline V gene are PRHDT and FYEKMQ (reference sequence). The J segment lost 8 bases and the V segment lost 5 bases, leaving 9 bases of the junction unmatched. CDR3 in DNA: TGTGCCAGCAGCCCCTGGGACAGGGCGGGGGGCTACACCTTC. Translated, it gives CASSPWDRAGGYTF.

The rearrangement links TRBV27 to TRBJ2-2; TRBD2 is a possible D gene (6 bases). V was clipped by 5 bases and J by 0 bases, with 13 bases between them. Germline CDR1 reads MNHEY; CDR2 reads SMNVEV (reference sequence). The CDR3 sequence is 16 residues long. The DNA of the CDR3 is TGTGCCAGCAGTCAATGGGCGGGAACGAACACCGGGGAGCTGTTTTTT. This gives the protein CASSQWAGTNTGELFF.

This clone was observed once. The chain employs TRBV19 and TRBJ1-3; 8 bases align to TRBD1. J was trimmed by 1 base and V by 10 bases; bases with no gene match: 6. The CDR3 covers 14 residues. Germline CDR1 LNHDA, CDR2 SQIVND (reference sequence). This chain's CDR3 is CATKDRDSGNTIYF. The DNA of the CDR3 is TGTGCCACCAAGGACAGGGATTCTGGAAACACCATATATTTT. The variable domain in full, with the rest retrieved from reference TRBV19 and TRBJ1-3, is DGGITQSPKYLFRKEGQNVTLSCEQNLNHDAMYWYRQDPGQGLRLIYYSQIVNDFQKGDIAEGYSVSREKKESFPLTVTSAQKNPTAFYLCATKDRDSGNTIYFGEGSWLTVV.